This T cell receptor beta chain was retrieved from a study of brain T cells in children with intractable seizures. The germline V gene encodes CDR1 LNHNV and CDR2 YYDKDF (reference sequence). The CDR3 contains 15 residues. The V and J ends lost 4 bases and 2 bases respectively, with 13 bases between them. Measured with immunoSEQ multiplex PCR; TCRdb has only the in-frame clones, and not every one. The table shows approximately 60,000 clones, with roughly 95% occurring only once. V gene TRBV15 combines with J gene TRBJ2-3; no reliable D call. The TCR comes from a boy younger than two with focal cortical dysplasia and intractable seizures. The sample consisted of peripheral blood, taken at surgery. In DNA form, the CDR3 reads TGTGCCACCAGCACCCTGTCGGTAGTCACAGATACGCAGTATTTT. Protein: CATSTLSVVTDTQYF.